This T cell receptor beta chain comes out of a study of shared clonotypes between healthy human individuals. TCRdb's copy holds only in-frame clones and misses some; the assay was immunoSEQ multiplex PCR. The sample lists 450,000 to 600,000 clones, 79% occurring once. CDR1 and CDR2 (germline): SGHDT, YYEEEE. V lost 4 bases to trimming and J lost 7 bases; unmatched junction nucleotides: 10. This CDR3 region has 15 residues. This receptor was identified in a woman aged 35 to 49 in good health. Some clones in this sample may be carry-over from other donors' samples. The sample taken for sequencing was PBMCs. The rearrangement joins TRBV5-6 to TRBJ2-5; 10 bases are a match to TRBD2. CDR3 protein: CASSPGTSDRGTQYF. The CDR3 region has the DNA TGTGCCAGCAGCCCCGGGACTAGCGACCGCGGGACCCAGTACTTC.